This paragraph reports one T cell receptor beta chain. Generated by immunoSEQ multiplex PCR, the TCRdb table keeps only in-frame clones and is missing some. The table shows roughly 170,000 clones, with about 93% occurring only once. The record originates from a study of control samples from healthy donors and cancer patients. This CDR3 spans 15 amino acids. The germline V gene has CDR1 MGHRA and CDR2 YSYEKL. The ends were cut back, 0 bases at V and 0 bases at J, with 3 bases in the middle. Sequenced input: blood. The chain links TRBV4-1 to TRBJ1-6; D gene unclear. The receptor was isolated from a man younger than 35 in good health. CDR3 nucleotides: TGCGCCAGCAGCCAAGACAGCTCCTATAATTCACCCCTCCACTTT. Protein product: CASSQDSSYNSPLHF.